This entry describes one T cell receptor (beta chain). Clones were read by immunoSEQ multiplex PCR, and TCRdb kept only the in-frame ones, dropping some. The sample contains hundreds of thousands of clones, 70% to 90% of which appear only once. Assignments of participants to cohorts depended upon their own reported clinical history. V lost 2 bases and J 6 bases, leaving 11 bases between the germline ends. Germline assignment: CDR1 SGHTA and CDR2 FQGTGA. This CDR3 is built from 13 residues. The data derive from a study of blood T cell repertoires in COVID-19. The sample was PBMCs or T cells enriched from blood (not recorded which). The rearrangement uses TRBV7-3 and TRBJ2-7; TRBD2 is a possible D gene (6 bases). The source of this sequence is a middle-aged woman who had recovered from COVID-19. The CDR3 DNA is TGTGCCAGCAGCTTAGCTAGCGAAGGCGAGCAGTACTTC. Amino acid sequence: CASSLASEGEQYF.